This is a list of T cell receptor beta chains from one sample in a study of blood T cells in healthy people across ages. MiXCR was run by TCRdb on the 5' RACE reads, yielding one entry per CDR3 protein. The sample has fewer than 900,000 distinct CDR3 sequences; roughly 34% are singletons. The source material was blood. The receptors stem from a man between 18 and 29 years old in good health. CDR3s include the opening cysteine and the closing phenylalanine or tryptophan. Each record gives: clone size, D gene, J gene, V gene, CDR3 DNA, CDR3 protein. The D gene is left open where the match is weak. A row's size may be missing; if present it is once, few, many or a size class.

abundance: few; d_gene: NA; j_gene: TRBJ2-1; v_gene: TRBV5-1; CDR3nt: TGCGCCAGCAGCTTGGCAGGGGTGTGGGAGACCCAGTTCTTC; CDR3aa: CASSLAGVWETQFF
abundance: few; d_gene: TRBD2; j_gene: TRBJ2-1; v_gene: TRBV7-9; CDR3nt: TGTGCCAGCAGCTTAGCTAGCGGGCGGAATGAGCAGTTCTTC; CDR3aa: CASSLASGRNEQFF
abundance: NA; d_gene: NA; j_gene: TRBJ1-2; v_gene: TRBV15; CDR3nt: TGTGCCACCAGCGGAAGTGGGGGCCCCTATGGCTACACCTTC; CDR3aa: CATSGSGGPYGYTF
abundance: few; d_gene: NA; j_gene: TRBJ1-1; v_gene: TRBV29-1; CDR3nt: TGCAGCGTTGAAGATATAATCGGTGGGACTGAAGCTTTCTTT; CDR3aa: CSVEDIIGGTEAFF
abundance: NA; d_gene: NA; j_gene: TRBJ2-1; v_gene: TRBV6-2/TRBV6-3; CDR3nt: TGTGCCAGCACCCGGCAGGGGCGGCACAATGAGCAGTTCTTC; CDR3aa: CASTRQGRHNEQFF
abundance: few; d_gene: NA; j_gene: TRBJ1-2; v_gene: TRBV20-1; CDR3nt: TGCAGTGCTGTTAATTTGGCAGGCCCTAACTATGGCTACACCTTC; CDR3aa: CSAVNLAGPNYGYTF
abundance: few; d_gene: TRBD1; j_gene: TRBJ2-1; v_gene: TRBV6-5; CDR3nt: TGTGCCAGCAGTTACGACAGGGGAACATCCTACAATGAGCAGTTCTTC; CDR3aa: CASSYDRGTSYNEQFF
abundance: NA; d_gene: TRBD1; j_gene: TRBJ2-7; v_gene: TRBV10-3; CDR3nt: TGTGCCATCAGCCCGGGACAGGGCGGTAACTACGAGCAGTACTTC; CDR3aa: CAISPGQGGNYEQYF
abundance: NA; d_gene: NA; j_gene: TRBJ2-7; v_gene: TRBV11-2; CDR3nt: TGTGCCAGCGCCCAAGACGGTGCAATCAACGAGCAGTACTTC; CDR3aa: CASAQDGAINEQYF
abundance: NA; d_gene: NA; j_gene: TRBJ2-1; v_gene: TRBV9; CDR3nt: TGTGCCAGCAGCACCGGAGGGGCCCAAAAAACTCGCTCCTACAATGAGCAGTTCTTC; CDR3aa: CASSTGGAQKTRSYNEQFF